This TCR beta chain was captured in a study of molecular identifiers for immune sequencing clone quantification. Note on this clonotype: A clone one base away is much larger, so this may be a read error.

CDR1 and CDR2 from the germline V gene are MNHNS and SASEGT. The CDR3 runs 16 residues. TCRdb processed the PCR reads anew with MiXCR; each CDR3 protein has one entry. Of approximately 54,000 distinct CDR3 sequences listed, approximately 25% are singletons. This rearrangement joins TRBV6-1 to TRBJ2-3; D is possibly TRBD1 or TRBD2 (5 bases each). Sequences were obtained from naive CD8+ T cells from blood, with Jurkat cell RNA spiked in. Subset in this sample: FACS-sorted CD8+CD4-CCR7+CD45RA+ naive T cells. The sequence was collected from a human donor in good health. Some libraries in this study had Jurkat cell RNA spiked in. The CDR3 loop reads CASSALPGRSTDTRYF. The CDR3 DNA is TGTGCCAGCAGTGCCCTGCCGGGACGGAGCACAGATACGCGGTATTTT.